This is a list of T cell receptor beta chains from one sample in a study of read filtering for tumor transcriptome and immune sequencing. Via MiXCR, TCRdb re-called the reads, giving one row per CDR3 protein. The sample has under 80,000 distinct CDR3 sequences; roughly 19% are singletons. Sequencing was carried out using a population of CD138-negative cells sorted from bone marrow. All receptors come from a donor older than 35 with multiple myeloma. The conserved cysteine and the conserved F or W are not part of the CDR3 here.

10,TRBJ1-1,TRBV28,ASSLLQGWAF
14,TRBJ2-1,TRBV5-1,ASNPSWDRGSNEQF
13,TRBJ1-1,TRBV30,AWSEGGVSNTEAF
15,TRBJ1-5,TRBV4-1,ASSQEGAPGSNQPQH
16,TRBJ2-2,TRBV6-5,ASSYGVAGGRFIGELF
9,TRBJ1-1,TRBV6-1,ASRWNTEAF
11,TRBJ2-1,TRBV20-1,SARETSGKEQF
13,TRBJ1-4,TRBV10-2,ASRPQGQGNEELF
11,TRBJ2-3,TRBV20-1,SAEREGTDTQY
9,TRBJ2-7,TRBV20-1,SYRGPYEQY
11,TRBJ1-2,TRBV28,ASRGRVLHGYT
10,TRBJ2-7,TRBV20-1,SASYSGDEQY